These 26 T cell receptor beta chains were all obtained from the same sample, sequenced in a study of graft-versus-host responses after intestinal transplantation. Sequencing used immunoSEQ multiplex PCR; TCRdb keeps in-frame clones, though not all of them. The top ten clones hold roughly 8% of a sample with 4,500 or so clones, 29% of them seen once. Specimen: alloreactive CD4+ T cells from a mixed lymphocyte reaction culture, collected before transplantation. The subset denotes: CFSE-low proliferating T cells sorted from approximately 6-day pre-transplant mixed lymphocyte reaction (GvH or HvG direction). These receptors all stem from a human patient who was an organ donor for intestinal transplantation.

The V gene is TRBV6-1, the J gene TRBJ2-7; D tentatively reads TRBD1 or TRBD2 (6 bases each). The germline CDR1 and CDR2 sequences are MNHNS and SASEGT. Trimming shortened V by 6 bases and J by 3 bases, and 15 bases separated the two germline ends. CDR3 size: 14 residues. CDR3 sequence (DNA): TGTGCCAGCAGACCACAGGGAGGTGGCTACGAGCAGTACTTC. Encoded protein: CASRPQGGGYEQYF.

This clone was seen a few times. The chain links TRBV5-1 to TRBJ2-3; 11 positions agree with TRBD2. CDR1 is SGHRS and CDR2 is YFSETQ in the germline V gene. This CDR3 is 16 amino acids long. Trimming took 6 bases from V and 3 from J; bases not matched to a gene: 9. The CDR3 nucleotides are TGCGCCAGCACCTCCATTAGCGGGGGGGCAACAGATACGCAGTATTTT. As protein: CASTSISGGATDTQYF.

Only a few counts were recorded for this clone. The chain recombines TRBV5-1 with TRBJ2-3; 13 bases are shared with TRBD2. This CDR3 is 14 amino acids long. Losses at the gene ends were 4 bases for V and 6 bases for J; bases not matched to a gene: 2. Looked up from germline, CDR1 is SGHRS and CDR2 is YFSETQ. The CDR3 DNA is TGCGCCAGCAGCAAGACTAGCGGGGGGGATACGCAGTATTTT. This codes for CASSKTSGGDTQYF.

This clone came up a few times. The V gene is TRBV6-5, the J gene TRBJ1-2, with D possibly TRBD1 on 6 matching bases. Germline CDR1 and CDR2: MNHEY and SVGAGI. The CDR3 loop spans 13 amino acids. The ends were cut back, 0 bases at V and 4 bases at J, with 6 bases in the middle. The CDR3 protein is CASSYSGGYGYTF. The DNA for the CDR3 is TGTGCCAGCAGTTACTCAGGGGGCTATGGCTACACCTTC.

By its share, this clone is large. The chain uses TRBV10-1 and TRBJ2-3; 11 bases line up with TRBD2. This CDR3 contains 15 residues. Germline CDR1 and CDR2: WNHNN and SYGVQD (reference sequence). The trim removed 0 bases at V and 4 bases at J, leaving 0 bases unmatched. Here the CDR3 DNA reads TGCGCCAGCAGTGAGTCTAGCGGGGGGGCAGATACGCAGTATTTT. Residues: CASSESSGGADTQYF.

The rearrangement links TRBV4-1 to TRBJ2-2; 11 bases align to TRBD2. V lost 4 bases to trimming and J lost 4 bases; unmatched junction nucleotides: 2. CDR3 length equals 15 residues. Germline V gene data show CDR1 as MGHRA and CDR2 as YSYEKL. The CDR3 DNA reads TGCGCCAGCAGCCTAGCGGGGGGGGTCACCGGGGAGCTGTTTTTT. Its translation: CASSLAGGVTGELFF.

This clone rates as medium-sized. This chain joins TRBV7-2 and TRBJ2-2, with TRBD1 matching over 9 bases. Trimming took 8 bases from V and 4 from J; bases not matched to a gene: 11. The CDR3 runs 16 residues. Germline lookup yields CDR1 SGHTA and CDR2 FQGNSA. CDR3 sequence (DNA): TGTGCCAGCCAGAGAACCGGGACAGGGTTCACCGGGGAGCTGTTTTTT. Translation: CASQRTGTGFTGELFF. Together with reference TRBV7-2 and TRBJ2-2, the CDR3 gives the full variable domain: GAGVSQSPSNKVTEKGKDVELRCDPISGHTALYWYRQSLGQGLEFLIYFQGNSAPDKSGLPSDRFSAERTGGSVSTLTIQRTQQEDSAVYLCASQRTGTGFTGELFFGEGSRLTVL.

This clone appeared a few times. The V gene is TRBV5-1, the J gene TRBJ1-4; 7 nucleotides agree with TRBD1. V lost 2 bases, J lost 3 bases, and 1 base stayed unmatched. The germline V gene encodes CDR1 SGHRS and CDR2 YFSETQ. The length of the CDR3 is 14 residues. The CDR3 DNA is TGCGCCAGCAGCTTCCAGGGGGCTAATGAAAAACTGTTTTTT. It encodes CASSFQGANEKLFF.

In its sample, this clone was seen a few times. The rearrangement joins TRBV5-1 to TRBJ1-6, with 8 positions matching TRBD1. The CDR3 length is 15 residues. V lost 0 bases and J lost 7; bases outside the gene matches: 3. CDR1 SGHRS and CDR2 YFSETQ come from the germline V gene. This CDR3 is CASSLGQGRNSPLHF. In DNA form, the CDR3 reads TGCGCCAGCAGCTTGGGACAGGGGCGGAATTCACCCCTCCACTTT.

This clone was counted a few times. V and J are TRBV11-3 and TRBJ1-5; D gene ambiguous. This CDR3 spans 13 amino acids. Trimming stripped 4 bases from V and 4 bases from J, with 8 bases between. From germline, CDR1 is SGHNT and CDR2 YENEEA. The CDR3 DNA reads TGTGCCAGCAGCTCCTTCTCGAATCAGCCCCAGCATTTT. As protein: CASSSFSNQPQHF.

This chain's CDR3 is CASSTRDRAWYEQFF. In nucleotides, the CDR3 is TGTGCCAGCAGCACCCGGGACAGGGCCTGGTATGAGCAGTTCTTC. The chain combines TRBV11-2 with TRBJ2-1, with 9 bases fitting TRBD1. The germline V gene has CDR1 SGHAT and CDR2 FQNNGV. This CDR3 region has 15 residues. The J segment lost 8 bases and the V segment lost 5 bases, leaving 10 bases of the junction unmatched.

The rearrangement uses TRBV5-5 and TRBJ2-2, with D tentatively TRBD1 (5 bases). Per the germline V gene, CDR1 is SGHKS and CDR2 is YYEKEE (reference sequence). With 4 bases removed from V and 1 base from J, the gap between germline ends came to 5 bases. This CDR3 comprises 13 residues. This chain's CDR3 is CASSTGNTGELFF. CDR3 nucleotides: TGTGCCAGCAGCACAGGGAACACCGGGGAGCTGTTTTTT.

The CDR3 DNA follows: TGCGCCAGCAGCCAAGATTATGGGCAGGGTGGTTCACCCCTCCACTTT. Its protein product is CASSQDYGQGGSPLHF. This rearrangement joins TRBV4-3 to TRBJ1-6; D is possibly TRBD1 (5 bases). Germline values: CDR1 LGHNA, CDR2 YSLEER. The CDR3 covers 16 residues. The V end lost 0 bases, the J end lost 9 bases, and 15 bases lay between the germline ends.

This clone was counted a single time. The chain is built from TRBV9 and TRBJ2-3; either TRBD1 or TRBD2 may supply D (5 bases each). The CDR3 has 15 residues. Germline loops: CDR1 SGDLS, CDR2 YYNGEE. Between the trimmed V and J ends, which lost 3 bases and 2 bases, there was a span of 13 bases. This CDR3 reads CASSGTGTPTDTQYF. CDR3 DNA sequence: TGTGCCAGCAGCGGTACCGGGACCCCCACAGATACGCAGTATTTT.

This chain joins TRBV6-5 and TRBJ2-3; TRBD2 agrees at 9 bases. V shed 6 bases and J 3 bases; nucleotides not matched to a gene: 1. The CDR3 is 13 residues long. Germline V gene lookup returns CDR1 MNHEY and CDR2 SVGAGI. CDR3 DNA sequence: TGTGCCAGCAGGAGCGGGGGGACAGATACGCAGTATTTT. It specifies CASRSGGTDTQYF.

This clone was found a few times. The gene calls are TRBV7-2 and TRBJ1-3; D call uncertain. V gave up 1 base and J gave up 0 bases, with 4 bases separating them. Looked up from germline, CDR1 is SGHTA and CDR2 is FQGNSA. CDR3 length: 14 residues. The CDR3 loop is CASSLDSSGNTIYF. The CDR3 nucleotides read TGTGCCAGCAGCTTAGACAGCTCTGGAAACACCATATATTTT.

Only a few counts were recorded for this clone. The chain couples TRBV5-6 to TRBJ2-3; 8 bases are shared with TRBD2. With V trimmed by 0 bases and J by 2 bases, 2 bases remained unmatched. Germline CDR1 is SGHDT and CDR2 is YYEEEE. The CDR3 sequence is 15 residues long. The DNA of the CDR3 is TGTGCCAGCAGCTTGGGGGGACTAGACACAGATACGCAGTATTTT. This codes for CASSLGGLDTDTQYF.

In this sample, this clone turned up a few times. The chain employs TRBV19 and TRBJ2-3; tentative D call: TRBD2 (6 bases). Trimming stripped 3 bases from V and 1 base from J, with 14 bases between. This CDR3 has 16 residues. Germline CDR1 is LNHDA and CDR2 is SQIVND (reference sequence). The CDR3 nucleotides are TGTGCCAGTAGTATGGAGGGAATAAGGGGCACAGATACGCAGTATTTT. Translated: CASSMEGIRGTDTQYF.

This clone was observed a few times. The gene calls are TRBV5-6 and TRBJ2-4, with D maybe TRBD2 (6 bases). Germline CDR1 reads SGHDT; CDR2 reads YYEEEE. The length of the CDR3 is 16 residues. V was shortened by 0 bases and J by 0 bases, with 10 bases between the two germline ends. The CDR3 DNA reads as TGTGCCAGCAGCTTGGGGGACTCCTTAGCCAAAAACATTCAGTACTTC. Its translation: CASSLGDSLAKNIQYF.

This clone was picked up a small number of times. This sequence joins TRBV6-5 and TRBJ2-5, with D perhaps TRBD2 (6 bases). The CDR3 extends over 14 amino acids. The germline CDR1 and CDR2 sequences are MNHEY and SVGAGI. V dropped 5 bases and J dropped 1 base, with 11 bases sitting between them. In DNA, the CDR3 is TGTGCCAGCAGTCCGGGACTGGGCCAAGAGACCCAGTACTTC. This translates into CASSPGLGQETQYF.

The chain couples TRBV2 to TRBJ1-4; tentatively, D is TRBD1 (6 bases). The CDR3 consists of 15 residues. V shed 5 bases and J shed 8 bases, with 18 bases lying between them. Germline values: CDR1 SNHLY, CDR2 FYNNEI. The CDR3 here is CASSYYRELGEKLFF. The CDR3 DNA is TGTGCCAGCAGTTATTACAGGGAGCTAGGGGAAAAACTGTTTTTT. The complete variable domain, with remaining parts taken from reference TRBV2 and TRBJ1-4, reads EPEVTQTPSHQVTQMGQEVILRCVPISNHLYFYWYRQILGQKVEFLVSFYNNEISEKSEIFDDQFSVERPDGSNFTLKIRSTKLEDSAMYFCASSYYRELGEKLFFGSGTQLSVL.

This rearrangement joins TRBV7-2 to TRBJ2-5, with D perhaps matching TRBD2 (6 bases). This CDR3 contains 15 residues. V lost 0 bases and J 2 bases, leaving 10 bases between the germline ends. CDR1 and CDR2 (germline): SGHTA, FQGNSA. The CDR3 reads CASSLARDFQETQYF. In DNA, the CDR3 is TGTGCCAGCAGCTTAGCCCGGGACTTTCAAGAGACCCAGTACTTC.

In this sample, this clone turned up a few times. The rearrangement joins TRBV11-3 to TRBJ2-1; 9 bases align to TRBD1. The CDR3 is 15 residues long. The V and J ends lost 5 bases and 8 bases, in that order; junction bases with no gene match: 10. Germline V gene data show CDR1 as SGHNT and CDR2 as YENEEA. CDR3 sequence: CASSTRDRAWYEQFF. DNA of the CDR3: TGTGCCAGCAGCACCCGGGACAGGGCCTGGTATGAGCAGTTCTTC.

This clone occurred a few times. V and J are TRBV7-2 and TRBJ2-5; no reliable D call. Germline V lookup: CDR1 SGHTA, CDR2 FQGNSA. V was pared by 4 bases and J by 1 base, with 4 bases between. The CDR3 loop spans 12 amino acids. The CDR3 nucleotides read TGTGCCAGCAGCTCCTCCCAAGAGACCCAGTACTTC. Translated: CASSSSQETQYF.

There are a few counts of this clone. This chain uses TRBV30 with TRBJ1-1, with D hard to call. Trimming stripped 2 bases from V and 3 bases from J, with 13 bases between. Germline V gene sequence: CDR1 GTSNPN, CDR2 SVGIG (reference sequence). The CDR3 loop spans 14 amino acids. For the CDR3, the DNA is TGTGCCTGGAGTACCACTCAAGCGGACACTGAAGCTTTCTTT. Its translation is CAWSTTQADTEAFF.

CDR3 coding DNA: TGTGCCAGCAGGCCCCGTATAGCGGGGATGGTGACCCAGTACTTC. Residues: CASRPRIAGMVTQYF. The chain uses TRBV6-9 and TRBJ2-5, with 8 positions matching TRBD2. Trimming removed 6 bases from V and 7 bases from J; junction bases left unmatched: 13. CDR3 length: 15 residues. Germline CDR1 reads MNHGY; CDR2 reads SVAAGI.